This TCR beta chain was profiled in a study of cytomegalovirus exposure and HLA in healthy donors (TCRdb year 2017). Background on the whole study: According to an earlier analysis of a few hundred of the donors, roughly 180 million T cells yielded approximately 120 million unique TCR beta sequences and approximately 300 Gb of sequence data. The study used immunosequencing to profile the T cell repertoires of 600 to 850 subjects and linked those repertoires to cytomegalovirus serostatus. A later genetic analysis took genome-wide SNP genotypes for about three fifths of the 666 donors and used that subset as a discovery cohort. The study aimed to test whether cataloging public T cell receptors could reveal signatures of past pathogen exposure. Donor age, sex, ethnicity and CMV serostatus were compiled together with the repertoire data. Several DR-DQ haplotypes were handled as single units for association and clustering because linkage in the cohort was strong. Every repertoire in the discovery cohort had been generated on one and the same sequencing platform. HLA typing included class I and class II loci at four-digit resolution. Among the roughly 370 genotyped donors, roughly 80% belonged to the genetic ancestry cluster associated with self-reported Caucasian donors. Rather than drawing on any new phenotypic data, the later analysis identified candidate immune exposures from TCR beta sequences and the way those sequences occurred across donors. A later analysis re-examined previously published TCR beta repertoires from roughly 720 donors and added high-resolution HLA genotyping to investigate patterns of TCR occurrence. Across some 400 genotyped donors of the cohort, an average of roughly 230,000 unique TCR beta nucleotide sequences per donor were sequenced, and approximately 17% of those sequences were non-productive. Typing coverage varied by locus: roughly 629-630 donors for A, B, C, DRB1 and DQB1; under 550 for DQA1; over 600 for DPA1; 400 to 480 for DPB1. Besides the first cohort of under 700 subjects, a separate validation cohort made up of 90 to 150 different subjects was used. An early release covering 550 to 650 HLA-typed donors comprised 300 to 350 gigabases of sequencing data and approximately 85 million unique TCR sequences. To decide whether each TCR beta V gene segment behaved as functional or pseudogenic, an earlier analysis of some 580 of the donors relied on high-throughput TCR beta sequencing. To predict cytomegalovirus infection status, the study combined high-throughput TCR immunosequencing, statistical association of individual TCRs with disease status, and machine learning. What the authors observed across the whole study: According to a later analysis, parvovirus B19, influenza, CMV and Epstein-Barr virus appeared linked to several top co-occurrence clusters. A cluster of highly shared sequence variants was judged likely to be a technical artifact of the sequencing pipeline. At a false discovery rate of 0.05, a later analysis linked approximately 18,000 TCR beta sequences to specific HLA alleles. The study listed 150 to 200 TCR beta chains as associated with cytomegalovirus. In a later genetic analysis, a missense DCLRE1C variant was associated with V-gene and J-gene trimming of TCR beta chains, and the association was replicated in an independent cohort. A few of the identified cytomegalovirus-associated TCR beta chains were confirmed in vitro to be specific for cytomegalovirus antigens. Compared with the roughly 700-donor mean, donors in an Asian-associated ancestry cluster had fewer N-insertions in productive TCRs, according to a later genetic analysis. Because HLA typing was missing for some donors at each locus, association tests included only the typed subset. While some public TCRs were present in many individuals, most TCR sequences turned up only very rarely across donors. In a later analysis, most CMV-associated TCR beta chains were found to appear HLA-restricted, with HLA associations seemingly driven largely by CMV exposure. An earlier analysis of approximately 590 of the donors showed that most TCR beta V segments appeared in productive rearrangements either about 87% or about 30% of the time, which broadly matched IMGT annotations. The earlier analysis of about 600 of the donors excluded 15 to 20 rarely observed V segments, including chromosome 9 orphons, because counts were too low. In a later analysis, HLA-associated TCR beta chains were found to be more clonally expanded and to have lower generation probabilities than equally common non-associated chains. The 87-base-pair reads could not distinguish some IMGT-functional V segments, including TRBV6-2 and TRBV6-3, so those segments were excluded. The authors suggested that the approach could potentially be generalized to other disease states and immunological phenotypes. Roughly uniform sequencing depth across donors was assumed in presence/absence analyses, although this assumption may not hold. The classifier was reported to diagnose cytomegalovirus status with high specificity and sensitivity in both the original cohort and the validation cohort. A further reported finding was that TCR beta sequences accurately predicted the HLA-A and HLA-B alleles for most subjects in the first cohort. Linkage disequilibrium might explain the correlated functional status among segregating V segments, but an unknown experimental factor could not be ruled out. In a later analysis, the rate of TCR association differed among HLA loci, with DRB1 alleles having the most associated TCRs and HLA-C alleles having the fewest. For the cohort, immune exposure information was limited to CMV serostatus. When HLA alleles, especially DR and DQ, strongly co-occurred, attributing TCR associations to individual alleles was difficult. This cohort had only TCR beta chains sequenced, and the lack of alpha or paired-chain data limited which features could be detected.

Library construction relied on the immunoSEQ multiplex PCR assay. For the multiplex PCR, a mixture combining 60 forward primers for TCR Vbeta segments and 13 reverse primers for TCR Jbeta segments was used. The CDR3 region of rearranged TCR beta genes was amplified from genomic DNA with a multiplex PCR assay. The Illumina HiSeq System was used to sequence the amplified TCR beta libraries as 87-base-pair reads. For the original study's pipeline: A later analysis counted approximately 84 million unique TCR beta chains across the 550 to 800 repertoires, and around 9.9 million of these chains were shared by at least two donors. Raw reads were error-corrected and collapsed into unique sequences by a nearest-neighbor algorithm in which closely related sequences were merged to remove PCR and sequencing errors. Alignment of CDR3 sequences to IMGT reference sequences was used to assign V, D and J gene segments. For a sequence to be retained, a match of at least six nucleotides to both a V gene segment and a J gene segment was required. Rearrangements were classified as productive when the CDR3 lacked stop codons and remained in frame with V and J, and all other rearrangements were classified as non-productive. CDR3 was defined according to IMGT convention as the region running from the second conserved V-encoded cysteine to the conserved J-encoded phenylalanine. In an earlier analysis of 550 to 650 of the donors, sequences lacking an unambiguous match to a single V gene segment were excluded. An earlier analysis of 500 to 600 of the donors classified V segments as functional when productive rearrangements were above 56.7% and as segregating when the standard deviation between donors was above 5%. A statistical classification framework was built for diagnosing cytomegalovirus status from the catalog of TCR beta chain sequences. In a later analysis, V and J genes were assigned by comparing TCR nucleotide sequences against IMGT/GENE-DB human TR gene sequences. In a later analysis, CDR3 sequences and most-parsimonious VDJ recombination scenarios were assigned using the TCRdist pipeline. In a later analysis, each TCR beta chain was defined by its CDR3 amino acid sequence together with its V-gene family, and reads lacking a unique V-gene family were excluded. As a way to deal with suspected cross-contamination and a sequencing artifact, a later analysis dropped 500 to 700 nucleotide sequences that were highly shared and had low generation probability. In a later analysis, a clonal expansion index was calculated for each public chain from normalized within-repertoire ranks of inferred template counts. Generation probabilities in a later analysis came from a VDJ recombination model fitted to out-of-frame rearrangements, and those results were checked against IGoR. A later analysis scored TCR-TCR, TCR-HLA and TCR-CMV co-occurrence with hypergeometric tests, applying a repertoire-size bias correction to TCR pairs. In a later analysis, false discovery rates were estimated by permuting HLA or CMV assignments 20 times. In a later analysis, co-occurring TCRs were grouped using DBSCAN, with TCRdist sequence similarity added in when clustering inside HLA-allele-positive subsets. Repertoires with fewer than 30,000 or more than 120,000 public chains, plus five repertoires with anomalous nucleotide sharing, were excluded from co-occurrence clustering. TCRdb re-hosts the immuneACCESS table, in-frame sequences only. Its copies lack some clones; in the studies checked, an unresolved V gene accounts for under half of them, and the cause for the rest is not known. That table gives V, J and clone size, and the DNA gave D and trimming. The table for this sample records around 100,000 clones. Approximately 3.5% of the sample rests with the top ten.

Remarks on this clone: This receptor's antigen is unknown.

The cohort comprised some 680 healthy bone marrow donors. At the time of sampling, every cohort member was nominally healthy, though immune exposures that went unrecorded were likely present. The donor was CMV seronegative and was included in the group of a few hundred seronegative cohort members. Each donor provided a peripheral blood sample, and peripheral blood mononuclear cells were used for TCR beta sequencing. The Qiagen DNeasy Blood Extraction Kit was used to extract genomic DNA from the blood cell samples. As encoded in the germline V gene (reference sequence), CDR1 is MNHEY while CDR2 is SMNVEV. Cut back by 2 bases and 1 base, the V and J ends lie 14 bases apart. Measured from the cysteine to the phenylalanine, the CDR3 is 16 residues long. The CDR3 DNA has 48 bases and is translated from base 1.

The specimen was PBMCs. The TCR comes from a man aged 35 to 55 in good health and CMV-seronegative. The chain couples TRBV27 to TRBJ1-1; a tentative D match to TRBD1 spans 5 bases. The nucleotides are TGTGCCAGCAGTTTAGCCGGGGGATCGGGGAACACTGAAGCTTTCTTT. It is translated as CASSLAGGSGNTEAFF.